This note documents a single T cell receptor (beta chain) sequence. Once extracted for a subset, genomic DNA was divided evenly among several immunoSEQ plates. TCRdb's table, derived via immunoSEQ multiplex PCR, lists solely in-frame clones and lacks some. The sample has 450,000 to 550,000 clones, 79% seen once. Healthy and HIV-negative, the adult donors had no recent acute infections or vaccinations. This sample stems from a study of shared clonotypes between healthy human individuals. Study-level information: Aged 18 to 49, the donors were two women and a few men.

Trimming removed 3 bases from V and 3 bases from J; junction bases left unmatched: 4. Looked up from germline, CDR1 is SGHAT and CDR2 is FQDESV (reference sequence). The CDR3 has 15 residues. The origin of this receptor is a woman aged 40 to 49 in good health. Some clones in this sample may be carry-over from other donors' samples. Input material: PBMCs. This chain joins TRBV11-1 and TRBJ2-3; 9 bases align to TRBD2. CDR3 in amino acids: CASSFLGLATDTQYF. CDR3 DNA: TGTGCCAGCAGCTTTCTGGGACTAGCAACAGATACGCAGTATTTT.